This TCR beta chain came from a study of blood T cell repertoires in COVID-19 (dated by TCRdb to the early 2020s). Looking at the study overall: The collaborator samples originated in the United States, Italy and Spain and spanned the acute and convalescent phases of COVID-19. Samples were obtained from the ongoing ImmuneRACE study (first 160 participants) and from over a thousand subjects provided by 6 global collaborators. The repertoires were released in a freely available public database intended as a resource for research on the immune response to SARS-CoV-2. The material from the prospective study consisted of cDNA or gDNA derived from T cells, B-cell-depleted T cells, or PBMCs. Deeply sampled blood TCRbeta repertoires from subjects exposed to, actively infected with, or recovered from COVID-19 were included in the dataset. The sample metadata nearly always contained a de-identified subject ID, COVID-19 status, age in years and sex. Where available, HLA class I and class II types were taken from metadata supplied by the sample provider and were not determined by assay-based typing.

This clone has a handful of counts. There is no known antigen for this receptor. No much larger clone is present one base from it, and per-base qualities are unavailable. The CDR3 has 15 amino acids, counting the end cysteine and phenylalanine. Left in the record is the CDR3 DNA by itself, 45 bases read in frame from the first base. V trim: 1 base; J trim: 4 bases; unmatched bases: 5. CDR1 and CDR2 were assigned from the germline V gene as SGHDT and YYEEEE. TCRbeta CDR3 regions were amplified from genomic DNA using the immunoSEQ Assay, a bias-controlled multiplex PCR. Per the authors' processing: The number of nucleated cells in each sample was estimated from the amplification of reference gene primers within the assay. Sequence reads were collapsed and filtered to measure the absolute abundance of every unique TCRbeta CDR3 rearrangement. For each sample, productive Simpson clonality was calculated by taking the square root of Simpson's diversity index across productive rearrangements. TCRdb stores this immuneACCESS table with in-frame sequences only. Part of the clones is absent; in the studies checked, under half of the shortfall reflects unresolved V genes, and no reason is known for the rest. The V and J calls and the clone size are those of that table, but D and trimming were determined from the DNA. The sample has 300,000 to 450,000 clones on record, 85% of them singletons. The top ten hold about 3.6% of the sample.

What the research found in general, with its limitations: The quantity of clinical and demographic metadata differed by source and by participant and was supplied without curation.

The collaborating institutions used their own protocols to collect whole blood in K2EDTA tubes. For TCRbeta analysis, collaborators shipped samples as frozen whole blood, isolated PBMCs, or DNA extracted from either of those sample types. This receptor chain uses TRBV5-6 and TRBJ1-3; TRBD1 lines up with 7 middle nucleotides. The sample was peripheral blood. The receptor was isolated from a woman in her late teens or twenties with acute or convalescent COVID-19. For the CDR3, the sequence is CASSLMQGGGNTIYF. The base sequence is TGTGCCAGCAGCTTGATGCAAGGGGGCGGAAACACCATATATTTT.